The TCR beta chain described here comes from a study of tumor-infiltrating lymphocytes in primary liver carcinoma. Study-wide results and limits: Tumor top-250-clone fraction significantly exceeded that of blood (p = 0.039). Compared with tumor region pairs, tumor-adjacent and tumor-blood pairs overlapped less.

In the case of this clonotype: No antigen is known for it. One base away lies a much larger clone, so this may be a sequencing read error.

Co-extraction of RNA and DNA was performed on 20-30 mg of unsorted bulk tissue. Patients in the cohort were treatment-naive and living with chronic HBV infection. The input was approximately 0.45 ug total RNA; TCR beta cDNA was made from it with a constant-region primer. What produced the TCR beta libraries was three nested multiplex PCR rounds using slightly modified ARM-PCR. Rounds one and two of PCR, each of roughly 10 cycles, were primed with TRBV1-TRBV30 forward primers and a C-beta reverse primer. TCRdb re-analysed the multiplex PCR reads in MiXCR, keeping a single row per CDR3 protein. The repertoire has fewer than 150,000 distinct CDR3 sequences, 50% to 70% of them found once; the top ten carry approximately 10%. The germline CDR1 and CDR2 sequences are MGHRA and YSYEKL. V lost 3 bases to trimming and J lost 4 bases; unmatched junction nucleotides: 7. CDR3 length equals 16 residues.

This sequence joins TRBV4-1 and TRBJ2-1, with TRBD1 matching over 9 bases. The sample was liver tumor tissue from sampling region 1. Subset meaning: tumor region T1, superior pole. The sequence came from a woman aged 60-70 years with primary liver carcinoma and hepatitis B virus infection. CDR3 region: CASSHEGQGTYNEQFF. The CDR3 DNA reads as TGCGCCAGCAGCCATGAGGGACAGGGAACATACAATGAGCAGTTCTTC.